The present T cell receptor beta chain was sequenced within a study of response to subunit inactivated influenza vaccine. Study-wide results and limits: Each seasonal flu vaccination may recruit only limited new T cells, authors suggested.

Germline V gene data show CDR1 as MNHNS and CDR2 as SASEGT. V lost 2 bases and J lost 9, with 5 bases in between. The CDR3 has 11 amino acids. About this clonotype itself: Its antigen is unknown.

TCRdb processed the RT-PCR reads anew with MiXCR; each CDR3 protein has one entry. The sample has under 800,000 distinct CDR3 sequences, about 15% seen once; the top ten hold 5.5% to 8%. The rearrangement joins TRBV6-1 to TRBJ2-4; no reliable D call. The sequences come from PBMCs from blood, collected less than 15 days before vaccination. The receptor's source is a man aged 45 to 65 who received an inactivated influenza vaccine. The CDR3 nucleotides read TGTGCCAGCAGTGAACTTGGCATTCAGTACTTC. This gives the protein CASSELGIQYF.